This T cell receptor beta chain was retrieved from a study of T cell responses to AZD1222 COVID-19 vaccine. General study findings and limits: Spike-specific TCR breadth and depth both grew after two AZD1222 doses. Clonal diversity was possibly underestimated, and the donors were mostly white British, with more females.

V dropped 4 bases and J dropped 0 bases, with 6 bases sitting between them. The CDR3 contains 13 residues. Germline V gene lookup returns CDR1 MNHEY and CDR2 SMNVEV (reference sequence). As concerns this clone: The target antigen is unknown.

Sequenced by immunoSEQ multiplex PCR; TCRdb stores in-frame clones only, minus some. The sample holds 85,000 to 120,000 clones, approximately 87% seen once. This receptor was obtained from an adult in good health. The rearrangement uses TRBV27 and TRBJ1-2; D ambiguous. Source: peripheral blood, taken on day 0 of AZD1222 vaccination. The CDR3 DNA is TGTGCCAGCAGTTGGGCAGCTAACTATGGCTACACCTTC. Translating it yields CASSWAANYGYTF.